The TCR beta chain described here comes from a study of blood T cells in healthy people across ages (dated by TCRdb to between 2014 and 2017). Describing the broader study: In model experiments, roughly one uniquely barcoded TCR beta cDNA molecule per two T cells was captured by template switching. Age-related changes in TCR beta repertoire diversity were measured in the study by deep sequencing normalized with unique cDNA molecular identifiers. Four age groups were formed from the donors: young (average approximately 15 years), middle-aged (just under 40), aged (62) and long-lived (less than 85). To avoid experimental bias, donors of different ages were randomly spread across the sequencing lanes. The study analyzed two additional independent replicas of 1 million unique cDNA reads from the same blood draw for two donors, one aged 18 to 29 and one aged 80 or older. On the study overall, not on this receptor specifically: Because the CMV infection status of the donors was unknown, age-related changes in expanded clonotypes may potentially have been confounded. There was a strong correlation between observed TCR beta diversity and the percentage of naive T cells measured by flow cytometry. Conclusive comparison of naive and antigen-experienced compartments was prevented by the profiling of bulk unsorted PBMCs. Total diversity estimates from one million sequenced T cells were considered lower bounds and underestimates. Observed TCR beta diversity per million T cells fell roughly linearly with age, and a significant reduction was already apparent by age around 44. Compared with the aged group, more naive CD4+ T cells, fewer expanded clones and increased TCR diversity were shown by the long-lived group, suggesting age selection.

As to this clonotype: The specificity of this receptor is unknown. No base quality information exists; no much larger clone differs at one position.

Library construction relied on 5' RACE. Sequenced on an Illumina HiSeq 2500. A second about 6 to 11 cycle PCR used a sample-barcoded 5' primer and a J-beta primer mix. Each TCR beta cDNA molecule received a unique molecular identifier from a template-switch 5' adaptor carrying 12 random nucleotides. Each sample yielded at least 2.5 million CDR3-containing paired-end reads. All of the RNA was converted into first-strand cDNA using the Mint cDNA synthesis kit, with a TRBC-specific oligonucleotide serving as the primer. Following uracil-DNA glycosylase treatment, a first 18-cycle PCR with universal primers M1SS and BC2_uni_R was performed on all cDNA. The authors' analysis ran thus. For normalization, 1 million high-quality reads were randomly selected from each sample, with every read carrying a distinct molecular identifier. Instead of being binned into consensus sequences, reads that shared molecular identifiers were thrown out. MiTCR, run with a Q25 quality threshold and the strictest error-elimination algorithm, handled CDR3 identification, clonotype clustering and error correction. A nonparametric unseen species model with Euler transformation was used to estimate lower-bound total TCR beta diversity. The raw public data were reprocessed by TCRdb itself: fastp quality trimming at Q25, MiXCR clonotype calling, in-frame beta chains only. Identical CDR3 proteins give one entry, which carries the most common genes and DNA. TCRdb's processing, not the authors' own work, is the source of the V and J calls. Present in this sample are some 1 million distinct CDR3 sequences, under 45% of which were seen just once. The top ten constitute approximately 19% of the sample.

The donors were roughly 40 Caucasian individuals from Russia, aged roughly 6 to 100 years, who were systemically healthy. Approximately 9.3 milliliters of peripheral blood were drawn from each donor into EDTA-treated Vacutainer tubes. Ficoll-Paque density-gradient centrifugation was used to isolate PBMCs, with at least 7 million per sample. Trizol reagent was used to extract total RNA from the PBMCs, yielding at least 5.5 micrograms per sample. For every donor, an aliquot of PBMCs went through flow cytometry to measure the percentages of naive CD45RAhigh/CD27high T cells. Inclusive of the bounding cysteine and phenylalanine, the CDR3 is 14 residues long. This entry keeps only the CDR3 DNA: 42 bases, framed from base 1. The germline V gene (reference sequence) gives CDR1 as MNHEY and CDR2 as SMNVEV. V is shortened by 5 bases, J by 0 bases, and the region joining them spans 8 bases.

Sequenced: blood. The sequence joins TRBV27 to TRBJ1-5, with the identity of the D gene unclear. The source is a woman aged 60-70 years in good health. The bases read TGTGCCAGCAGTCGAATATATAGCAATCAGCCCCAGCATTTT. It specifies CASSRIYSNQPQHF.